One and the same sample provided the 27 T cell receptor beta chains below, sequenced in a study of early T cells in non-severe SARS-CoV-2 infection. TCRdb re-analysed the 5' RACE reads in MiXCR, keeping a single row per CDR3 protein. Found here are more than 45,000 distinct CDR3 sequences, approximately 5.7% of them singletons; the top ten hold approximately 6.9%. This sample comprised whole blood, obtained at baseline. These receptor sequences come from an adult who was a healthcare worker with PCR-confirmed SARS-CoV-2 infection or an uninfected control (not recorded which).

This clonotype was seen a handful of times. The chain combines TRBV9 with TRBJ2-2, with 13 positions matching TRBD2. J gave up 5 bases and V 3 bases, and 1 base lay outside the gene matches. CDR3 length equals 15 residues. The germline gives CDR1 SGDLS, CDR2 YYNGEE. Here the CDR3 reads CASSAGLAGTGELFF. CDR3 nucleotides: TGTGCCAGCAGCGCGGGACTAGCGGGAACCGGGGAGCTGTTTTTT.

The chain joins TRBV28 to TRBJ2-7, with unresolved D. The CDR3 contains 12 residues. The germline gives CDR1 MDHEN, CDR2 SYDVKM. The V and J ends lost 2 bases and 4 bases respectively, with 6 bases between them. CDR3 sequence reads: CASSLLDYEQYF. CDR3 bases: TGTGCCAGCAGTTTACTAGATTACGAGCAGTACTTC. Based on the CDR3 plus reference TRBV28 and TRBJ2-7, the full variable domain is DVKVTQSSRYLVKRTGEKVFLECVQDMDHENMFWYRQDPGLGLRLIYFSYDVKMKEKGDIPEGYSVSREKKERFSLILESASTNQTSMYLCASSLLDYEQYFGPGTRLTVT.

This clonotype turned up a few times. The rearrangement joins TRBV29-1 to TRBJ1-2; tentative D call: TRBD1 (6 bases). This CDR3 comprises 16 residues. From germline, CDR1 is SQVTM and CDR2 ANQGSEA. Deletions cut 6 bases from V and 4 bases from J, with 24 bases between. CDR3 protein: CSVYGTKSGTTYGYTF. CDR3 DNA sequence: TGCAGCGTCTACGGAACCAAATCCGGGACAACCTATGGCTACACCTTC. Full variable domain (missing parts from reference TRBV29-1 and TRBJ1-2): SAVISQKPSRDICQRGTSLTIQCQVDSQVTMMFWYRQQPGQSLTLIATANQGSEATYESGFVIDKFPISRPNLTFSTLTVSNMSPEDSSIYLCSVYGTKSGTTYGYTFGSGTRLTVV.

This clonotype occurred many times. The J gene is TRBJ2-7, the V gene TRBV7-2; D not resolved. V was trimmed by 2 bases and J by 0 bases, leaving 17 bases between them. The germline V gene has CDR1 SGHTA and CDR2 FQGNSA. The CDR3 is 17 amino acids. The CDR3 loop reads CASSLLSGKINSYEQYF. CDR3 sequence (DNA): TGTGCCAGCAGCTTATTGTCTGGGAAGATAAACTCCTACGAGCAGTACTTC.

V usage is TRBV16 and J usage is TRBJ2-7, with a weak D call TRBD2 (5 bases). The V gene's germline CDR1 is KGHSY and CDR2 FQNENV. This CDR3 spans 13 amino acids. Trimming cost V 0 bases and J 6 bases, with 9 bases left between them. The CDR3 DNA reads TGTGCCAGCAGCCAATCCAACGGGGTCGAGCAGTACTTC. It codes for CASSQSNGVEQYF.

This clonotype has just a few counts. One junction end disagrees with the germline gene, perhaps due to a read error. The chain uses TRBV4-3 and TRBJ2-1; 8 positions agree with TRBD2. The CDR3 has 17 residues. Germline lookup yields CDR1 LGHNA and CDR2 YSLEER. Here the CDR3 reads CASSTHIIRQAGAERFF. In DNA, the CDR3 is TGCGCCAGCAGCACCCACATCATCCGCCAAGCGGGAGCTGAGCGGTTCTTC.

This clonotype appeared many times. The chain couples TRBV6-1 to TRBJ1-1, with D unclear. In germline, CDR1 is MNHNS, CDR2 SASEGT. The V end lost 0 bases, the J end lost 5 bases, and 7 bases lay between the germline ends. This CDR3 is 13 amino acids long. The CDR3: CASSEAWVTEAFF. CDR3 bases: TGTGCCAGCAGTGAAGCGTGGGTGACTGAAGCTTTCTTT.

A few counts support this clonotype. The rearrangement joins TRBV28 to TRBJ2-2, with 7 bases matching TRBD1. The V and J ends lost 11 bases and 6 bases, in that order; junction bases with no gene match: 15. Germline V gene lookup returns CDR1 MDHEN and CDR2 SYDVKM. CDR3 size: 15 residues. CDR3 DNA sequence: TGTGCCTCCCAAGAGAGCAGGGGGATCGCCGGGGAGCTGTTTTTT. Encoded protein: CASQESRGIAGELFF.

This clonotype was seen ten or more times. This chain links TRBV19 with TRBJ2-7; 7 nucleotides match TRBD1. In germline, CDR1 is LNHDA, CDR2 SQIVND (reference sequence). J gave up 3 bases and V 5 bases, and 4 bases lay outside the gene matches. CDR3 length: 13 amino acids. The CDR3 sequence: CASSLRTGYEQYF. CDR3 nucleotides: TGTGCCAGTAGTCTCAGGACAGGCTACGAGCAGTACTTC.

This clonotype was observed a handful of times. V usage is TRBV11-2 and J usage is TRBJ2-3, with D perhaps TRBD2 (5 bases). The CDR3 has 14 residues. V was pared by 5 bases and J by 4 bases, with 13 bases between. CDR1 SGHAT and CDR2 FQNNGV come from the germline V gene. The CDR3 reads CASSHSGRADTQYF. Written as DNA, the CDR3 is TGTGCCAGCAGCCACTCTGGGCGGGCAGATACGCAGTATTTT. Looking up the rest from reference TRBV11-2 and TRBJ2-3 gives the full variable domain: EAGVAQSPRYKIIEKRQSVAFWCNPISGHATLYWYQQILGQGPKLLIQFQNNGVVDDSQLPKDRFSAERLKGVDSTLKIQPAKLEDSAVYLCASSHSGRADTQYFGPGTRLTVL.

This clonotype has a handful of counts. The chain carries TRBV20-1 and TRBJ2-3; tentatively, D is TRBD2 (5 bases). V was clipped by 8 bases and J by 3 bases, with 21 bases between them. Germline CDR1 is DFQATT and CDR2 is SNEGSKA (reference sequence). The CDR3 covers 15 residues. The CDR3 nucleotides are TGCAGTCCGAGGGAGCCAGCCGCGAGGACAGATACGCAGTATTTT. Protein product: CSPREPAARTDTQYF.

This clonotype came up a few times. V and J are TRBV10-3 and TRBJ2-7; D unclear. V was clipped by 6 bases and J by 3 bases, with 9 bases between them. Germline CDR1 ENHRY, CDR2 SYGVKD. The CDR3 has 12 amino acids. The CDR3 DNA follows: TGTGCCATCAGGGCGGAACGCTACGAGCAGTACTTC. Translating it yields CAIRAERYEQYF.

The sample holds many counts of this clonotype. The chain recombines TRBV11-2 with TRBJ2-7; the D is unclear. The CDR3 runs 12 residues. Per the germline V gene, CDR1 is SGHAT and CDR2 is FQNNGV. The V end lost 2 bases, the J end lost 4 bases, and 6 bases lay between the germline ends. The CDR3 bases are TGTGCCAGCAGCTTAAGTCGGTACGAGCAGTACTTC. This sequence encodes CASSLSRYEQYF.

This clonotype was counted ten times or more. The chain joins TRBV7-8 to TRBJ1-5, with D tentatively TRBD1 (6 bases). The V gene's germline CDR1 is SGHVS and CDR2 FQNEAQ. The CDR3 covers 16 residues. V was shortened by 1 base and J by 1 base, with 11 bases between the two germline ends. Written as DNA, the CDR3 is TGTGCCAGCAGCTTAGTACTGGGGGCGAGCAATCAGCCCCAGCATTTT. Translation gives CASSLVLGASNQPQHF.

Ten or more counts support this clonotype. The chain couples TRBV5-6 to TRBJ2-1, with 7 bases fitting TRBD2. Germline V gene sequence: CDR1 SGHDT, CDR2 YYEEEE. The CDR3 contains 15 residues. V shed 7 bases and J 3 bases; nucleotides not matched to a gene: 10. CDR3 coding DNA: TGTGCCAGCGCAAGGACGACTAGCAGCTACAATGAGCAGTTCTTC. It codes for CASARTTSSYNEQFF. Using reference TRBV5-6 and TRBJ2-1 for the parts outside the CDR3, the full variable domain is DAGVTQSPTHLIKTRGQQVTLRCSPKSGHDTVSWYQQALGQGPQFIFQYYEEEERQRGNFPDRFSGHQFPNYSSELNVNALLLGDSALYLCASARTTSSYNEQFFGPGTRLTVL.

The CDR3 protein is CASSLWQGGYEQYF. The CDR3 DNA is TGCGCCAGCAGCTTGTGGCAGGGGGGCTACGAGCAGTACTTC. The chain combines TRBV5-1 with TRBJ2-7; tentatively, D is TRBD1 (7 bases). This CDR3 region has 14 residues. From germline, CDR1 is SGHRS and CDR2 YFSETQ. V lost 1 base and J lost 3, with 11 bases in between.

Many counts were recorded for this clonotype. The chain recombines TRBV24-1 with TRBJ1-2, with unresolved D. The CDR3 consists of 13 residues. Trimming pared 4 bases from V and 2 bases from J, leaving 7 bases between. Germline CDR1 reads KGHDR; CDR2 reads SFDVKD. CDR3 residues: CATSDQDNYGYTF. In DNA form, the CDR3 reads TGTGCCACCAGTGACCAGGACAACTATGGCTACACCTTC.

This clonotype was seen a handful of times. J is TRBJ2-5 and V is TRBV11-2; D ambiguous. Per germline, CDR1 SGHAT and CDR2 FQNNGV. Trimming cost V 8 bases and J 4 bases, with 8 bases left between them. This CDR3 is 11 amino acids long. Written as DNA, the CDR3 is TGTGCCAGCGGTCAAGGAGAGACCCAGTACTTC. Translating it yields CASGQGETQYF.

J is TRBJ2-3 and V is TRBV6-5; 8 bases align to TRBD2. The junction had 5 bases not matched to a gene; V was cut back by 2 bases and J by 7 bases. CDR3 length: 14 amino acids. The V gene's germline CDR1 is MNHEY and CDR2 SVGAGI. The CDR3 reads CASSYSGSQNTQYF. CDR3 DNA sequence: TGTGCCAGCAGTTACAGCGGGAGTCAAAATACGCAGTATTTT.

The V gene is TRBV27, the J gene TRBJ2-7, with D tentatively TRBD1 (6 bases). The V gene's germline CDR1 is MNHEY and CDR2 SMNVEV (reference sequence). Between the trimmed V and J ends, which lost 6 bases and 6 bases, there was a span of 12 bases. This CDR3 is 12 amino acids long. CDR3 nucleotide sequence: TGTGCCAGCAGACTCAGGGGCGGCGAGCAGTACTTC. It encodes CASRLRGGEQYF.

This clonotype was counted ten times or more. The chain couples TRBV4-3 to TRBJ1-2, with D possibly matching TRBD1 (5 bases). Trimming removed 0 bases at V and 4 bases at J, with 6 bases between. Germline lookup yields CDR1 LGHNA and CDR2 YSLEER. The CDR3 has 13 residues. The CDR3, as DNA: TGCGCCAGCAGCCAAGAGCAGGGCTATGGCTACACCTTC. This gives the protein CASSQEQGYGYTF.

This clonotype was observed a few times. CDR3 sequence: CASSPRDRRTQYF. CDR3 nucleotide sequence: TGTGCCAGCAGCCCCCGCGACAGGAGGACGCAGTATTTT. V usage is TRBV7-8 and J usage is TRBJ2-3; D possibly corresponds to TRBD1 (6 bases). V lost 5 bases, J lost 9 bases, and 15 bases lay in between. Germline V gene lookup returns CDR1 SGHVS and CDR2 FQNEAQ. The CDR3 contains 13 residues.

This clonotype was counted at least ten times. V and J are TRBV29-1 and TRBJ2-3, with 7 bases that match TRBD2. The CDR3 covers 13 residues. V dropped 7 bases and J dropped 4; count of bases not matched to a gene: 8. Germline V gives CDR1 SQVTM, CDR2 ANQGSEA. CDR3 sequence reads: CSAAGVRADTQYF. CDR3 in DNA: TGCAGCGCGGCGGGAGTAAGGGCAGATACGCAGTATTTT.

The rearrangement links TRBV28 to TRBJ2-7; 13 positions agree with TRBD2. The germline CDR1 and CDR2 sequences are MDHEN and SYDVKM. The V segment lost 6 bases and the J segment 7 bases; nucleotides outside the gene matches: 9. This CDR3 is 15 amino acids long. CDR3 sequence: CASSYGTSGIGEQYF. In DNA, the CDR3 is TGTGCCAGCAGCTATGGGACTAGCGGGATCGGGGAGCAGTACTTC.

This clonotype was counted once. A much larger clone differs from this one at a single base, so this may be a read error. The chain joins TRBV6-2 or TRBV6-3 to TRBJ2-7; 12 bases are a match to TRBD2. The CDR3 is 16 residues long. Germline V gene lookup returns CDR1 MNHEY and CDR2 SVGEGT. The CDR3, as DNA: TGTCCCAGCACGACGACTAGCGGGAGCCCCTCCTACGAGCAGTACTTC. Its protein is CPSTTTSGSPSYEQYF.

This clonotype was seen repeatedly, ten times or more. V is TRBV30 and J is TRBJ1-3, with no clear D. The CDR3 covers 16 residues. V shed 0 bases and J shed 0 bases, with 12 bases lying between them. The germline gives CDR1 GTSNPN, CDR2 SVGIG (reference sequence). The CDR3 sequence: CAWSVGKRSSGNTIYF. For the CDR3, the DNA is TGTGCCTGGAGTGTAGGGAAACGGAGCTCTGGAAACACCATATATTTT.

On this clonotype: A much larger clone sits a single nucleotide away, making a read error possible. The CDR3 sequence is CVSSLSRDTEAFF. The CDR3 DNA reads TGTGTCAGCAGCTTATCCAGGGACACTGAAGCTTTCTTT. The chain carries TRBV7-6 and TRBJ1-1, with D possibly TRBD1 on 5 matching bases. This CDR3 region has 13 residues. Per germline, CDR1 SGHVS and CDR2 FNYEAQ.